This record concerns one TCR beta chain sequence. Its antigen is not known. The record originates from a study of CD8+ T cells in alopecia areata. Regarding the study as a whole: Sequencing of scalp tissue also captures the resident alphabeta T cells of normal skin.

Individuals with alopecia areata gave both lesional scalp punch biopsies and peripheral blood for collection. Sequencing relied on a cDNA template that was reverse transcribed from extracted RNA. Assay: immunoSEQ multiplex PCR; the TCRdb copy retains only in-frame clones and omits some. The sample gives roughly 250,000 clones, 67% of which show up once; 1% to 1.5% is in the top ten. The clonotype was recovered from a human donor with alopecia areata. Material: CD4+ T cells sorted from blood, obtained at week 0.

The chain's CDR3 is CSAQGFSYEQYF. CDR3 in DNA: TGCAGCGCACAGGGGTTTAGCTACGAGCAGTACTTC. The genes are TRBV29-1 and TRBJ2-7; 7 bases agree with TRBD1. Trimming took 7 bases from V and 3 from J; bases not matched to a gene: 6. The CDR3 has 12 amino acids. Germline CDR1 reads SQVTM; CDR2 reads ANQGSEA.